Presented here are 4 T cell receptor beta chains from one specimen sequenced in a study of control samples from healthy donors and cancer patients. Here immunoSEQ multiplex PCR was the method, and the copy in TCRdb shows in-frame clones only, minus some. The sample has around 120,000 clones; more than 85% are singletons. Sequenced input: blood. Receptors originate from a man under 40 in good health.

This CDR3 is CASSQVLGTVDYEQYF. The CDR3 DNA is TGCGCCAGCAGCCAAGTCCTCGGGACGGTAGACTACGAGCAGTACTTC. The chain is built from TRBV4-1 and TRBJ2-7; D may match TRBD1 or TRBD2 (5 bases each). The CDR3 runs 16 residues. The V gene's germline CDR1 is MGHRA and CDR2 YSYEKL. V lost 1 base to trimming and J lost 3 bases, with 16 bases between them.

This chain uses TRBV7-8 with TRBJ2-1, with a tentative D call TRBD2 (5 bases). Trimming took 5 bases from V and 10 from J, leaving 9 bases between them. The CDR3 length is 11 residues. Germline V gives CDR1 SGHVS, CDR2 FQNEAQ. The CDR3 spells CASSPRGEQFF. In DNA, the CDR3 is TGTGCCAGCAGCCCTCGGGGAGAGCAGTTCTTC.

The V gene is TRBV10-1, the J gene TRBJ2-5; 10 bases align to TRBD1. J lost 4 bases, V lost 4 bases, and 0 bases had no gene match. This CDR3 is built from 13 residues. Per the germline V gene, CDR1 is WNHNN and CDR2 is SYGVQD (reference sequence). This CDR3 is CASSGDRGETQYF. The CDR3 coding sequence is TGCGCCAGCAGTGGGGACAGGGGAGAGACCCAGTACTTC.

This clone has just one count. The CDR3 nucleotides are TGCGCCAGCAGCTGGGGACAGCTATATGGCTACACCTTC. Its protein is CASSWGQLYGYTF. The chain carries TRBV5-1 and TRBJ1-2; 7 nucleotides match TRBD1. The CDR3 is 13 residues long. J gave up 5 bases and V 3 bases, and 4 bases lay outside the gene matches. Germline loops: CDR1 SGHRS, CDR2 YFSETQ.